This is a list of T cell receptor beta chains from one sample in a study of shared clonotypes between healthy human individuals. Profiled with immunoSEQ multiplex PCR; TCRdb holds only in-frame clones, not every one. The data hold 1.6 million or so clones, with less than 99% observed a single time. Sequencing was done on a sample of naive CD4+ T cells sorted from blood. The receptors come from a man aged 30 to 45 in good health. Each CDR3 is given with its conserved first and last residue. A D gene is named only where the DNA matches it firmly. A row's size may be missing; if present it is once, few, many or a size class.

D,V,size,J,DNA,CDR3
-,TRBV10-3,-,TRBJ1-1,TGTGCCATCAGACACGACAGGTCCAAGGCATTGAACACTGAAGCTTTCTTT,CAIRHDRSKALNTEAFF
-,TRBV28,once,TRBJ1-4,TGTGCCACAACTTATCGGGAAAAACTGTTTTTT,CATTYREKLFF
TRBD1,TRBV5-1,-,TRBJ1-2,TGCGCCAGCAGCTTGGCAGGGGGGCCGGTGGTCTACACCTTC,CASSLAGGPVVYTF
-,TRBV9,-,TRBJ1-2,TGTGCCAGCAGCGCCCTCGGGGGGTCCAGCTATGGCTACACCTTC,CASSALGGSSYGYTF
TRBD2,TRBV4-1,-,TRBJ2-7,TGCGCCAGCAGCCAAGATAGCGGGACCCTCTCCTACGAGCAGTACTTC,CASSQDSGTLSYEQYF
TRBD1,TRBV5-1,-,TRBJ1-5,TGCGCCAGCAGAGCCGGGACAGAATACAATCAGCCCCAGCATTTT,CASRAGTEYNQPQHF
-,TRBV12-2,-,TRBJ2-1,TGTGCAAGTCGCTTTCGGATTTACAGGGTGAAGTTCTTC,CASRFRIYRVKFF
TRBD2,TRBV5-4,-,TRBJ2-7,TGTGCCAGCAGCTGGGCGGGTCGTGCGGGAGGGAACTACGAGCAGTACTTC,CASSWAGRAGGNYEQYF
TRBD2,TRBV5-1,-,TRBJ2-5,TGCGCCAGCAGCTTGGTGGGCGGGAGGGAAGAGACCCAGTACTTC,CASSLVGGREETQYF
TRBD2,TRBV19,-,TRBJ2-2,TGTGCCAGTAGTTCCCTAACTAGCGCGAGAAACACCGGGGAGCTGTTTTTT,CASSSLTSARNTGELFF
-,TRBV11-2,-,TRBJ2-2,TGTGCCAGCAGCTTAGCTAACACCGGGGAGCTGTTTTTT,CASSLANTGELFF
-,TRBV5-4,-,TRBJ1-1,TGTGCCAGCAGCTTTTCGCCAACGGTAAACACTGAAGCTTTCTTT,CASSFSPTVNTEAFF
-,TRBV28,-,TRBJ1-5,TGTGCCAGCAGTTTCAGAAATTTGAAGGGGAGCAATCAGCCCCAGCATTTT,CASSFRNLKGSNQPQHF
-,TRBV7-9,-,TRBJ1-1,TGTGCCAGCCGGACTGGCTCCAGGGAAGCTTTCTTT,CASRTGSREAFF
TRBD1,TRBV10-1,-,TRBJ2-1,TGCGCCAGCAGTGAGTCGAGGGGACAGACCTACAATGAGCAGTTCTTC,CASSESRGQTYNEQFF
TRBD1,TRBV2,-,TRBJ1-5,TGTGCCAGCAGTGAACAAGGGGGCAGGGGAGGAAGTTTTAGCAATCAGCCCCAGCATTTT,CASSEQGGRGGSFSNQPQHF
-,TRBV4-2,-,TRBJ2-5,TGTGCCAGCAGCCAGAACGCCGGGACAACTGAGGAAACCCAGTACTTC,CASSQNAGTTEETQYF
-,TRBV18,-,TRBJ1-2,TGTGCCAGCTCACCGCCGACCCAGAACTATGGCTACACCTTC,CASSPPTQNYGYTF
-,TRBV5-4,-,TRBJ2-1,TGTGCCAGCAGCTTGGAGGGAGGCGTCTCCTACAATGAGCAGTTCTTC,CASSLEGGVSYNEQFF
-,TRBV7-9,-,TRBJ2-7,TGTGCCAGCCGAACGTCGACCACAGGGCAAGCCTACGAGCAGTACTTC,CASRTSTTGQAYEQYF
TRBD1,TRBV29-1,-,TRBJ1-1,TGCAGCGTTGAAGGGCTAGGGGACAGATACACTGAAGCTTTCTTT,CSVEGLGDRYTEAFF
TRBD2,TRBV29-1,-,TRBJ2-1,TGCAGCGTCGACCTCGTGACTAGCGGGAGTCCTAGTGAGCAGTTCTTC,CSVDLVTSGSPSEQFF
TRBD1,TRBV9,-,TRBJ1-1,TGTGCCAGCAGCCCCTCGGACAGGGCAAACACTGAAGCTTTCTTT,CASSPSDRANTEAFF
TRBD2,TRBV5-6,-,TRBJ2-1,TGTGCCAGCAGCTCCCACAATGGACTAGCGGGAGGAGCCGATGAGCAGTTCTTC,CASSSHNGLAGGADEQFF
TRBD1,TRBV28,-,TRBJ2-3,TGTGCCAGCAGTTTCCAGGACAGGAGAACAGATACGCAGTATTTT,CASSFQDRRTDTQYF
TRBD1,TRBV18,-,TRBJ2-7,TGTGCCAGCTCACCATTTGACAGGGCTTCCTACGAGCAGTACTTC,CASSPFDRASYEQYF
-,TRBV19,-,TRBJ2-3,TGTGCCAGTAGCCCCCTCTCGGGCCCTTACACAGATACGCAGTATTTT,CASSPLSGPYTDTQYF
-,TRBV6-5,-,TRBJ1-3,TGTGCCAGCAGAGCGGATTCTGGAAACACCATATATTTT,CASRADSGNTIYF
-,TRBV5-5,-,TRBJ2-1,TGTGCCAGCAGCAGGTCGGGGTCCTCCTACAATGAGCAGTTCTTC,CASSRSGSSYNEQFF
TRBD1,TRBV4-1,-,TRBJ2-7,TGCGCCAGCAGCCAAGGACAGGGTAAAGCCTCCTACGAGCAGTACTTC,CASSQGQGKASYEQYF
TRBD1,TRBV2,-,TRBJ2-1,TGTGCCAGCGCCGGGACAGGGTACAATGAGCAGTTCTTC,CASAGTGYNEQFF
-,TRBV7-3,-,TRBJ2-1,TGTGCCAGCAGCTCTCTTACTGTTAGCTCCTACAATGAGCAGTTCTTC,CASSSLTVSSYNEQFF
-,TRBV10-3,-,TRBJ2-5,TGTGCCATCAGTGAGGCCCGACGGACGGGGACCCAGTACTTC,CAISEARRTGTQYF
-,TRBV6-4,-,TRBJ1-4,TGTGCCAGCAGTGACTCTTACGGAAATGAAAAACTGTTTTTT,CASSDSYGNEKLFF
TRBD1,TRBV15,-,TRBJ2-7,TGTGCCACCAGCAGAGATTTGGGACAGGGATCCTACGAGCAGTACTTC,CATSRDLGQGSYEQYF
-,TRBV27,-,TRBJ1-3,TGTGCCAGCAGTTATGTGAAGGGAAACACCATATATTTT,CASSYVKGNTIYF
-,TRBV6-5,-,TRBJ2-3,TGTGCCAGCAGTTACTCGATTCCCACCTACACAGATACGCAGTATTTT,CASSYSIPTYTDTQYF
-,TRBV5-5,-,TRBJ2-3,TGTGCCAGCAGCTTGGTAGTCCCGGGACAAGCAAGCACAGATACGCAGTATTTT,CASSLVVPGQASTDTQYF
TRBD2,TRBV11-2,-,TRBJ2-2,TGTGCCAGCAGCTTTAGCGGGTGGTATCCCGGGGAGCTGTTTTTT,CASSFSGWYPGELFF
TRBD1,TRBV5-1,-,TRBJ1-4,TGCGCCAGCAGCTCCGGGACAGGGGCGATTAATGAAAAACTGTTTTTT,CASSSGTGAINEKLFF
-,TRBV4-1,-,TRBJ2-7,TGCGCCAGCAGCCAAGAGATGATGGCGTCGACCTACGAGCAGTACTTC,CASSQEMMASTYEQYF
-,TRBV30,-,TRBJ2-7,TGTGCCGGAGGGGGTGTCGAGCAGTACTTC,CAGGGVEQYF
TRBD2,TRBV7-2,-,TRBJ2-5,TGTGCCAGCAGCTCTAGCGGGAGAAGGAGAGAGACCCAGTACTTC,CASSSSGRRRETQYF
TRBD1,TRBV18,-,TRBJ1-1,TGTGCCAGCTCACCTGAGACAGGGATGAACACTGAAGCTTTCTTT,CASSPETGMNTEAFF
TRBD1,TRBV19,-,TRBJ1-5,TGTGCCAGTAGCCGACTAAACAGGGGGCATCAGCCCCAGCATTTT,CASSRLNRGHQPQHF
-,TRBV20-1,-,TRBJ2-1,TGCAGTGTCGGGACCAACAATGAGCAGTTCTTC,CSVGTNNEQFF
TRBD1,TRBV27,-,TRBJ2-6,TGTGCCAGCAGCCCGACAGGGGGCCCCTCTGGGGCCAACGTCCTGACTTTC,CASSPTGGPSGANVLTF
-,TRBV9,-,TRBJ2-1,TGTGCCAGCAGCGTGGATCGGGCTAGCGTCCGCAATGAGCAGTTCTTC,CASSVDRASVRNEQFF
-,TRBV10-2,-,TRBJ2-5,TGCGCCAGCAGCCCAGGGCTGGTCCAAGAGACCCAGTACTTC,CASSPGLVQETQYF
TRBD1,TRBV7-2,-,TRBJ1-2,TGTGCCAGCAGCTTAGGGCCCCAGGGGGATAATGGCTACACCTTC,CASSLGPQGDNGYTF
TRBD2,TRBV27,-,TRBJ2-7,TGTGCCAGCAACCTAGCGGGAGGGTCGGGCGAGCAGTACTTC,CASNLAGGSGEQYF
-,TRBV11-1,-,TRBJ2-2,TGTGCCAGCAGCTTCAGGTTCGGGGAGCTGTTTTTT,CASSFRFGELFF
-,TRBV5-1,-,TRBJ2-3,TGCGCCAGCAGCTTGGCCGAACATCCTCGCACAGATACGCAGTATTTT,CASSLAEHPRTDTQYF
-,TRBV18,-,TRBJ1-1,TGTGCCAGCTCACCCCTTGGTGGGTCGGACACTGAAGCTTTCTTT,CASSPLGGSDTEAFF
TRBD2,TRBV11-3,-,TRBJ2-1,TGTGCCAGCAGCTTAGTTAGCGGGAGTGGGTACAATGAGCAGTTCTTC,CASSLVSGSGYNEQFF
-,TRBV9,-,TRBJ1-1,TGTGCCAGCAGCGTAGGCAAATACCCCCGCACTGAAGCTTTCTTT,CASSVGKYPRTEAFF